The rows below give T cell receptor beta chains drawn from one sample of a study of blood T cell repertoires in COVID-19. Produced via immunoSEQ multiplex PCR; TCRdb's table is partial and in-frame only. The repertoire holds about 150,000 clones, with 70% to 85% as singletons. Sequencing was done on a sample of peripheral blood. The receptor set was obtained from a man in his sixties with COVID-19, enrolled during active disease. CDR3s include the opening cysteine and the closing phenylalanine or tryptophan. The D gene is left open where the match is weak. Size is stated for part of the rows, as once, few or many counts, or as a class when the clone is expanded.

V: TRBV18
J: TRBJ2-7
D: -
size: -
CDR3: CASSPAGNEQYF
DNA: TGTGCCAGCTCACCAGCAGGCAACGAGCAGTACTTC

V: TRBV12-3/TRBV12-4
J: TRBJ1-1
D: -
size: -
CDR3: CASSSPFTEAFF
DNA: TGTGCCAGCAGTTCCCCCTTCACTGAAGCTTTCTTT

V: TRBV6-2/TRBV6-3
J: TRBJ2-7
D: TRBD2
size: few
CDR3: CASCPRSASGRAGEQYF
DNA: TGTGCCAGCTGCCCCCGTTCGGCTAGCGGGAGGGCCGGCGAGCAGTACTTC

V: TRBV19
J: TRBJ1-4
D: -
size: -
CDR3: CASSSGLQVGTNEKLFF
DNA: TGTGCCAGTAGTTCGGGACTCCAGGTGGGAACTAATGAAAAACTGTTTTTT

V: TRBV19
J: TRBJ2-3
D: TRBD2
size: -
CDR3: CASRSGGGTSGRKGTDTQYF
DNA: TGTGCCAGTAGGTCCGGTGGGGGGACTAGCGGGAGAAAGGGCACAGATACGCAGTATTTT

V: TRBV18
J: TRBJ1-3
D: -
size: -
CDR3: CASSPTQESGNTIYF
DNA: TGTGCCAGCTCACCCACTCAGGAATCTGGAAACACCATATATTTT

V: TRBV5-1
J: TRBJ2-7
D: TRBD1
size: -
CDR3: CASSSGTGSSYEQYF
DNA: TGCGCCAGCAGCTCCGGGACAGGGAGTTCCTACGAGCAGTACTTC

V: TRBV28
J: TRBJ1-2
D: -
size: -
CDR3: CASSFGGTLYYGYTF
DNA: TGTGCCAGCAGTTTCGGGGGAACCCTTTACTATGGCTACACCTTC

V: TRBV18
J: TRBJ1-1
D: TRBD1
size: -
CDR3: CASSGTGVNTEAFF
DNA: TGTGCCAGCTCCGGGACAGGGGTGAACACTGAAGCTTTCTTT

V: TRBV6-5
J: TRBJ1-6
D: -
size: -
CDR3: CASSSSLGGLHF
DNA: TGTGCCAGCAGTTCTTCCCTAGGGGGTCTCCACTTT